The clone carrying this TCR beta chain occurred a few times. Its antigen remains unidentified. V was clipped by 4 bases and J by 4 bases, with 8 bases between them. The V gene's germline CDR1 is LGHNA and CDR2 YNFKEQ. This CDR3 contains 12 residues. Survey-depth immunoSEQ sequencing covered TCR beta CDR3 regions. Libraries were prepared by immunoSEQ multiplex PCR; TCRdb keeps only in-frame clonotypes and omits some of them. The sample holds some 6,000 clones, about three fifths seen once. This sample stems from a study of CD8 T cell repertoires and HIV-1 epitope variants. About the research overall: Epitopes were three Gag families plus Nef HW9 and YT9.

The sequenced sample consisted of cultured CD8+ T cells derived from PBMCs. The chain is built from TRBV4-2 and TRBJ2-7; a possible D gene is TRBD2 (6 bases). This TCR came from a male donor with HIV. The chain's CDR3 is CASSPGGYEQYF. The CDR3 coding sequence is TGTGCCAGCAGCCCCGGGGGATACGAGCAGTACTTC.